This T cell receptor (beta chain) was recorded in a study of tissue T cells after allogeneic stem cell transplantation. Across the whole study: Patients with graft-versus-host disease had grafts: several unmodified, three CD34-selected and T-cell-depleted. All graft-versus-host disease patients had gastrointestinal involvement and received several lines of directed therapy.

Regarding this clone: Its antigen is still unknown.

The study's findings and limits: Tissue-detected TCR repertoire was only partly captured by blood and spleen T cells.

Assay: immunoSEQ multiplex PCR; the TCRdb copy retains only in-frame clones and omits some. Of 28,000 or so clones in the sample, roughly nine tenths were seen once. This CDR3 spans 12 amino acids. The ends were cut back, 6 bases at V and 3 bases at J, with 6 bases in the middle. Source: blood, taken before transplantation. This TCR came from a male donor at least 60 years old who later had graft-versus-host disease after an allogeneic stem cell transplant. V is TRBV12-3 or TRBV12-4 and J is TRBJ2-1; D may be TRBD1 (5 bases). As DNA, the CDR3 is TGTGCCAGCAGAGGGGACTACAATGAGCAGTTCTTC. This sequence encodes CASRGDYNEQFF.